This T cell receptor beta chain was recorded in a study of blood T cell repertoires in COVID-19. Study as a whole: From the United States, Italy and Spain came samples of acute and convalescent COVID-19.

This clone was seen only a few times. In the source study's methods: Amplification with reference gene primers provided the estimates of nucleated cell counts. Assay: immunoSEQ multiplex PCR; the TCRdb copy retains only in-frame clones and omits some. The DNA gave D and trimming, while V, J and clone size come from that table. Seen here are about 250,000 clones, roughly 84% observed once, and the top ten hold around 4.1%. The clonotype comes from a woman aged 40-49 years with active or convalescent COVID-19. Sequences were obtained from peripheral blood.

In DNA form, the CDR3 reads TGTGCCAGCAGCCGCCTCCCCGGGACAGGGAATTCACCCCTCCACTTT. This codes for CASSRLPGTGNSPLHF. This chain links TRBV3-1 (or the pseudogene TRBV3-2) with TRBJ1-6, with 9 positions matching TRBD1. The CDR3 totals 16 residues. V dropped 4 bases and J dropped 7; count of bases not matched to a gene: 8. Germline-derived CDR1 and CDR2 are LGHDT and YNNKEL (reference sequence).